These 9 T cell receptor beta chains were all obtained from the same sample, sequenced in a study of shared clonotypes between healthy human individuals. The table came from immunoSEQ multiplex PCR; TCRdb's copy has only in-frame clones and leaves some out. The sample shows over 700,000 clones, 55% to 80% of them seen only once. The sequencing sample was made of memory CD4+ T cells sorted from blood. As to subset: CD45RA-negative fraction. The receptors come from a woman aged 25-40 years in good health.

The chain carries TRBV19 and TRBJ1-1, with 7 bases identical to TRBD1. With 4 bases clipped from V and 5 bases from J, the junction kept 7 bases outside the gene matches. The CDR3 covers 14 residues. CDR1 and CDR2 (germline): LNHDA, SQIVND (reference sequence). The chain's CDR3 is CASSTQQGRTEAFF. The DNA for the CDR3 is TGTGCCAGTAGTACTCAACAGGGGAGGACTGAAGCTTTCTTT. The whole variable domain, remainder taken from reference TRBV19 and TRBJ1-1, is DGGITQSPKYLFRKEGQNVTLSCEQNLNHDAMYWYRQDPGQGLRLIYYSQIVNDFQKGDIAEGYSVSREKKESFPLTVTSAQKNPTAFYLCASSTQQGRTEAFFGQGTRLTVV.

This clone has a single count. This chain uses TRBV9 with TRBJ2-1; TRBD2 might be the D (6 bases). CDR3 length equals 14 residues. The V gene's germline CDR1 is SGDLS and CDR2 YYNGEE. The V end was cut by 2 bases, the J end by 5 bases, with 11 bases between. For the CDR3, the DNA is TGTGCCAGCAGCGTCCGGGACTGGGACAATGAGCAGTTCTTC. It is translated as CASSVRDWDNEQFF.

The V gene is TRBV11-2, the J gene TRBJ1-5; D is uncertain. The CDR3 spans 15 residues. Trimming cost V 2 bases and J 3 bases, with 11 bases left between them. The germline V gene has CDR1 SGHAT and CDR2 FQNNGV. In nucleotides, the CDR3 is TGTGCCAGCAGCTTATTAGCAGGACCCAATCAGCCCCAGCATTTT. This sequence encodes CASSLLAGPNQPQHF.

This rearrangement joins TRBV10-3 to TRBJ2-5; D is uncertain. The CDR3 runs to 13 residues. The V end lost 3 bases, the J end lost 0 bases, and 5 bases lay between the germline ends. Germline V lookup: CDR1 ENHRY, CDR2 SYGVKD. The CDR3 DNA is TGTGCCATCAGTGACCAGAACCAAGAGACCCAGTACTTC. Its translation: CAISDQNQETQYF.

The V call is TRBV28, the J call TRBJ1-2; 7 bases agree with TRBD1. Germline V gene lookup returns CDR1 MDHEN and CDR2 SYDVKM. The CDR3 is 14 residues long. V dropped 6 bases and J dropped 6; count of bases not matched to a gene: 10. This CDR3 reads CASSTTRQGNGYTF. CDR3 in DNA: TGTGCCAGCAGCACAACACGACAGGGCAATGGCTACACCTTC.

The V call is TRBV7-9, the J call TRBJ2-7; TRBD2 aligns across 8 bases. Germline trimming cut 3 bases from V and 3 bases from J; bases unmatched to any gene: 4. The germline gives CDR1 SEHNR, CDR2 FQNEAQ (reference sequence). This CDR3 region has 14 residues. CDR3 DNA: TGTGCCAGCAGCTTCCCGGGACTAGGCTACGAGCAGTACTTC. Translating gives CASSFPGLGYEQYF.

This sequence joins TRBV28 and TRBJ1-5; D perhaps matches TRBD1 (5 bases). CDR3 length: 17 amino acids. Germline CDR1 is MDHEN and CDR2 is SYDVKM. Trimming cost V 3 bases and J 7 bases, with 22 bases left between them. This CDR3 is CASSLKRVLPQGQPQHF. The CDR3 nucleotides are TGTGCCAGCAGTTTGAAGAGGGTCTTGCCTCAGGGCCAGCCCCAGCATTTT.

This chain links TRBV28 with TRBJ1-1; D unresolved. Germline CDR1 reads MDHEN; CDR2 reads SYDVKM. The CDR3 is 12 amino acids. V was trimmed by 8 bases and J by 6 bases, leaving 13 bases between them. The CDR3 DNA reads as TGTGCCAGCCGAGAATTTACTGCTGAAGCTTTCTTT. It encodes CASREFTAEAFF.

The rearrangement uses TRBV10-3 and TRBJ2-1; 9 nucleotides align to TRBD2. CDR3 length: 15 residues. Trimming took 4 bases from V and 5 from J; bases not matched to a gene: 6. Germline values: CDR1 ENHRY, CDR2 SYGVKD. The CDR3 here is CAISATSGPNNEQFF. As DNA, the CDR3 is TGTGCCATCAGTGCGACTAGCGGACCAAACAATGAGCAGTTCTTC.